This section outlines one TCR beta chain sequence together with its context. This clone appeared once. What this receptor recognizes is not known. No much larger clonotype is one base removed from it; base qualities were not supplied. These data are taken from a study of control samples from healthy donors and cancer patients (dated by TCRdb to about 2020). The library was produced with the immunoSEQ multiplex PCR assay. TCRdb holds this immuneACCESS table with in-frame rearrangements only. Some clones are missing; in checked studies, unresolved V genes explain under half, and the rest has no known cause. This sample comprises about 99,000 clones, more than 85% of them detected only once. The ten biggest clones cover about 18% of the sample. CDR1 MNHEY and CDR2 SVGEGT were looked up in the germline V gene. The CDR3 runs 15 amino acids, cysteine and valine included. The read is trimmed to its CDR3 DNA, 45 bases read in frame from base 1. V loses 6 bases at its end and J loses 4 bases; junction bases beyond the gene matches: 12.

The receptor was derived from a man aged 55 to 70 with lung cancer. Sequencing input: PBMCs. The chain couples TRBV6-2 or TRBV6-3 to TRBJ2-7; TRBD1 aligns with 7 central bases. The CDR3 here reads CASSPAGTDVYEQYV. The bases are TGTGCCAGCAGCCCCGCCGGGACAGACGTTTACGAGCAGTACGTC.